The source of this T cell receptor (beta chain) is a study of cytomegalovirus exposure and HLA in healthy donors. Germline CDR1 and CDR2: SGHDT and YYEEEE. V shed 4 bases, J shed 3 bases, and the junction held 7 bases outside the gene matches. There are 15 residues in the CDR3. Primers for the PCR totalled 60 Vbeta and 13 Jbeta. Using immunoSEQ multiplex PCR, the repertoire was profiled, and TCRdb retains in-frame clones only, with some absent. The table has about 280,000 clones, about 90% seen once. Sequencing was carried out using PBMCs. The TCR sequence derives from a woman aged 18-29 years in good health and CMV-seronegative. J is TRBJ2-1 and V is TRBV5-6, with 7 bases fitting TRBD1. In DNA form, the CDR3 reads TGTGCCAGCAGCGCTGGACAGGTGAACTACAATGAGCAGTTCTTC. It translates to CASSAGQVNYNEQFF.